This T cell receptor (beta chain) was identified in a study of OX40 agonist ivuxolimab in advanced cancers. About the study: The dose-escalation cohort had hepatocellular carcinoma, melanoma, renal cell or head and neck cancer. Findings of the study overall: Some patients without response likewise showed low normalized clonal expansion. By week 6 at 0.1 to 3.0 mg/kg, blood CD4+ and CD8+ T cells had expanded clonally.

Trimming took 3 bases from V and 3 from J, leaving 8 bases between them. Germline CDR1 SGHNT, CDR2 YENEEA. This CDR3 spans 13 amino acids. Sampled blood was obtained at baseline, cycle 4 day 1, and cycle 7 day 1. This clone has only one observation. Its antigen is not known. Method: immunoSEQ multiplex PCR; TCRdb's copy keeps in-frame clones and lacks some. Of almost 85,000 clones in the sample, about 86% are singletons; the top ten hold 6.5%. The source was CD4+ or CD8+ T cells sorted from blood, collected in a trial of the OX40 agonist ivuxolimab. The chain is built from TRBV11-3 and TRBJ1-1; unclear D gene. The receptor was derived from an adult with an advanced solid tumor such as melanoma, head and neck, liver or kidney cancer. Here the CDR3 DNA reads TGTGCCAGCAGCTTTACCAAGGACACTGAAGCTTTCTTT. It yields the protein CASSFTKDTEAFF.